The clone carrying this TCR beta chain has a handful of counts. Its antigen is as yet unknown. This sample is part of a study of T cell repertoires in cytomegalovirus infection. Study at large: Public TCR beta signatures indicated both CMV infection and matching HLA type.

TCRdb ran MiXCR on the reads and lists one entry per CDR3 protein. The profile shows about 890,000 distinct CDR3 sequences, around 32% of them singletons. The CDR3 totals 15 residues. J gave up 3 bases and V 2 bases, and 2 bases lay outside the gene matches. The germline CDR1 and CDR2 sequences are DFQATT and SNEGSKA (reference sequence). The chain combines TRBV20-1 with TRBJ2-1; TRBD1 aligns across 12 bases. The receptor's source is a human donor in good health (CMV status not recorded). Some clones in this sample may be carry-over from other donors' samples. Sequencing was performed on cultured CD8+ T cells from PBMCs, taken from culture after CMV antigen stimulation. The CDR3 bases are TGCAGTGCTAGATGGGACAGGGGGCTCTACAATGAGCAGTTCTTC. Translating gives CSARWDRGLYNEQFF.